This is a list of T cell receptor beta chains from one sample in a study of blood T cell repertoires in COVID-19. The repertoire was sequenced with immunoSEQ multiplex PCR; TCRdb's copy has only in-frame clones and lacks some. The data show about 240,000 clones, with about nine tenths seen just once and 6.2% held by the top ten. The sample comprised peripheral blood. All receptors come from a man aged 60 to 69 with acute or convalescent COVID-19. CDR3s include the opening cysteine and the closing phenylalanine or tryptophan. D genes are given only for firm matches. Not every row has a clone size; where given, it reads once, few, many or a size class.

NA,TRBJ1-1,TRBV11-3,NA,CASSLESRAFF,TGTGCCAGCAGCTTAGAGTCCAGGGCTTTCTTT
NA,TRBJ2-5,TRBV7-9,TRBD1,CASSTIRTGVGETQYF,TGTGCCAGCAGCACTATTCGGACAGGCGTAGGGGAGACCCAGTACTTC
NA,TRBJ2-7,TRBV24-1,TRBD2,CATSDPRSGLAGVYEQYF,TGTGCCACCAGTGATCCACGCTCTGGACTAGCGGGAGTTTACGAGCAGTACTTC
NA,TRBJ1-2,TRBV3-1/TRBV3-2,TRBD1,CASSPGQGVPYGYTF,TGTGCCAGCAGTCCTGGACAGGGGGTTCCCTATGGCTACACCTTC
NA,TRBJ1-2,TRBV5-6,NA,CASSPRVNYGYTF,TGTGCCAGCAGCCCACGGGTAAACTATGGCTACACCTTC
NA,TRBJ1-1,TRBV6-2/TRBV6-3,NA,CASSQRNTEAFF,TGTGCCAGCAGCCAGAGAAACACTGAAGCTTTCTTT
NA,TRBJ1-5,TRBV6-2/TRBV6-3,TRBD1,CASSRRQGARQPQHF,TGTGCCAGCAGTCGCCGACAGGGGGCACGACAGCCCCAGCATTTT
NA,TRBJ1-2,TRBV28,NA,CASSLAERRPAANYGYTF,TGTGCCAGCAGTTTAGCCGAGCGAAGGCCCGCCGCTAACTATGGCTACACCTTC
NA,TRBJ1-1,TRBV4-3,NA,CASSQDIGQAQVAFF,TGCGCCAGCAGCCAAGACATCGGTCAGGCCCAAGTAGCTTTCTTT
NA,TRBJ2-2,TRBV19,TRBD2,CASSLLAGGTGELFF,TGTGCCAGTAGCCTACTAGCGGGAGGGACCGGGGAGCTGTTTTTT
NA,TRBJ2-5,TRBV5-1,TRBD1,CASSFTDRVQETQYF,TGCGCCAGCAGCTTCACGGACAGGGTTCAAGAGACCCAGTACTTC
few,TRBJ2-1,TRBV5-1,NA,CASSLGTSNEQFF,TGCGCCAGCAGCTTGGGGACATCGAATGAGCAGTTCTTC
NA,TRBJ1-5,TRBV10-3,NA,CAISEEGSNQPQHF,TGTGCCATCAGTGAGGAGGGCAGCAATCAGCCCCAGCATTTT
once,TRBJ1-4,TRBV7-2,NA,CASSPRGGAVEKLFF,TGTGCCAGCAGCCCCCGGGGAGGGGCGGTTGAAAAACTGTTTTTT
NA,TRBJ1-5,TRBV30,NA,CAWSVGGRLDGNQPQHF,TGTGCCTGGAGTGTAGGGGGTCGGCTCGACGGGAATCAGCCCCAGCATTTT
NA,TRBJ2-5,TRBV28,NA,CASSSMKLRGVKGETQYF,TGTGCCAGCAGCTCCATGAAGCTCAGGGGAGTAAAGGGGGAGACCCAGTACTTC
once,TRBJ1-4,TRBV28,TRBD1,CASRLIDGTGKEKLFF,TGTGCCAGCAGATTGATCGACGGGACAGGGAAGGAAAAACTGTTTTTT
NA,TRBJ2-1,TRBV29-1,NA,CSVGGDGGEREQFF,TGCAGCGTTGGGGGGGACGGAGGAGAGAGGGAGCAGTTCTTC
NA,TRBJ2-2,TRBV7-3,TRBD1,CASSAQGAGELFF,TGTGCCAGCAGCGCGCAGGGGGCCGGGGAGCTGTTTTTT
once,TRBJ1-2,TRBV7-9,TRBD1,CASSPPGTGGNYGYTF,TGTGCCAGCAGCCCCCCCGGGACAGGTGGCAACTATGGCTACACCTTC
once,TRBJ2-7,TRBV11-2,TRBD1,CASSVLQGAGEQYF,TGTGCCAGCAGCGTGTTACAGGGGGCAGGGGAGCAGTACTTC
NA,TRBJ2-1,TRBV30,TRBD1,CAWSPGTGVHNEQFF,TGTGCCTGGAGTCCCGGGACAGGGGTGCACAATGAGCAGTTCTTC
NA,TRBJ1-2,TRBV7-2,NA,CASSLAVVDGYTF,TGTGCCAGCAGCTTAGCAGTAGTCGATGGCTACACCTTC
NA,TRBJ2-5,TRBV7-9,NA,CASSPILGGETQYF,TGTGCCAGCAGCCCCATCCTGGGGGGAGAGACCCAGTACTTC
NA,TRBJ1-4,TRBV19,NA,CASSIPRINEKLFF,TGTGCCAGTAGTATTCCCAGGATTAATGAAAAACTGTTTTTT
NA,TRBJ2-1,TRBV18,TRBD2,CASSPGLAGINEQFF,TGTGCCAGCTCACCAGGACTAGCGGGCATCAATGAGCAGTTCTTC
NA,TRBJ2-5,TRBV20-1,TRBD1,CSASSPRGLQETQYF,TGCAGTGCTAGTTCTCCCAGGGGGCTACAAGAGACCCAGTACTTC
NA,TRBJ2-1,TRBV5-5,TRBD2,CASSFSPSGRVTYNEQFF,TGTGCCAGCAGCTTCAGTCCTAGCGGGAGGGTGACCTACAATGAGCAGTTCTTC
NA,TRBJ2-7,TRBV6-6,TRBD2,CASTPTSGTYEQYF,TGTGCCAGCACCCCGACTAGCGGAACCTACGAGCAGTACTTC
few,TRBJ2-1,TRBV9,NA,CASSVDRANEQFF,TGTGCCAGCAGCGTAGATCGCGCGAATGAGCAGTTCTTC
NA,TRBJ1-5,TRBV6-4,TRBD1,CASHRGYQPQHF,TGTGCCAGTCACAGGGGATACCAGCCCCAGCATTTT
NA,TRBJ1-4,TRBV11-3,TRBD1,CASSPDRAGEKLFF,TGTGCCAGCAGCCCGGACAGGGCAGGAGAAAAACTGTTTTTT
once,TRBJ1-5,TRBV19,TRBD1,CASSTHGTGGDGNQPQHF,TGTGCCAGTAGTACACACGGGACAGGGGGTGATGGCAATCAGCCCCAGCATTTT
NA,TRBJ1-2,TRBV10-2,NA,CASSPAGRWGYTF,TGCGCCAGCAGTCCGGCAGGGAGGTGGGGCTACACCTTC
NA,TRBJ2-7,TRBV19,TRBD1,CASSPQTGGMYEQYF,TGTGCCAGTAGTCCCCAGACAGGGGGCATGTACGAGCAGTACTTC
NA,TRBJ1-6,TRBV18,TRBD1,CASSQARGTGQFTLHF,TGTGCCAGCTCTCAAGCTCGTGGGACAGGGCAATTCACCCTCCACTTT
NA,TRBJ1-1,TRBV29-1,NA,CSVSRDDTEAFF,TGCAGCGTTTCGAGGGATGACACTGAAGCTTTCTTT
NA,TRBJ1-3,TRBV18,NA,CASSGGLGNTIYF,TGTGCCAGCTCAGGAGGGCTTGGAAACACCATATATTTT
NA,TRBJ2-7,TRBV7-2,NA,CASSLDRAYEQYF,TGTGCCAGCAGCTTAGACAGAGCCTACGAGCAGTACTTC
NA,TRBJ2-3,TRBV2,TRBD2,CASRSSGSTDTQYF,TGTGCCAGCAGGTCCAGCGGGAGTACAGATACGCAGTATTTT
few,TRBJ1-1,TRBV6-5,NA,CASTQGGVAFF,TGTGCCAGCACCCAGGGAGGGGTGGCTTTCTTT
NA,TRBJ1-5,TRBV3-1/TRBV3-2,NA,CASSQDAGSNQPQHF,TGTGCCAGCAGCCAAGATGCGGGGAGCAATCAGCCCCAGCATTTT
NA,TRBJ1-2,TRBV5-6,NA,CASSRRGGYTF,TGTGCCAGCAGCCGAAGGGGAGGCTACACCTTC
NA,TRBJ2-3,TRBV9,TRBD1,CASSTGDRYTDTQYF,TGTGCCAGCAGCACAGGGGACAGGTACACAGATACGCAGTATTTT
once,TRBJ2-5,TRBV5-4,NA,CASSAAEYREGTQYF,TGTGCCAGCAGCGCCGCGGAGTACAGGGAAGGGACCCAGTACTTC
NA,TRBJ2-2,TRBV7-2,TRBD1,CASSLAKTGLGAGELFF,TGTGCCAGCAGCTTAGCGAAGACAGGGTTAGGGGCCGGGGAGCTGTTTTTT
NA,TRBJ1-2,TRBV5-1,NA,CASSLGAGWYDYGYTF,TGCGCCAGCAGCTTGGGGGCAGGGTGGTATGACTATGGCTACACCTTC
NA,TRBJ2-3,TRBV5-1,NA,CASSLHQGGPTDTQYF,TGCGCCAGCAGCTTGCACCAGGGGGGACCCACAGATACGCAGTATTTT
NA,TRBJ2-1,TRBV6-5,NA,CASSSRGSATYNEQFF,TGTGCCAGCAGTTCCCGGGGTAGCGCGACCTACAATGAGCAGTTCTTC
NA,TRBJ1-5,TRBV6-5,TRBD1,CASRASGTESQPQHF,TGTGCCAGCAGGGCATCCGGGACAGAATCCCAGCCCCAGCATTTT
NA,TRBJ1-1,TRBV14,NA,CASSQGGRPEAFF,TGTGCCAGCAGCCAAGGCGGTCGACCTGAAGCTTTCTTT
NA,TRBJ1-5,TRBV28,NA,CASRPRTAVPNQPQHF,TGTGCCAGCAGACCCAGGACAGCCGTCCCCAATCAGCCCCAGCATTTT
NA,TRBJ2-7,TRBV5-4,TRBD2,CASSSIAGGPHEQYF,TGTGCCAGCAGCTCGATAGCGGGAGGGCCCCACGAGCAGTACTTC
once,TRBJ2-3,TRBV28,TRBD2,CASSLIGTSGTDTQYF,TGTGCCAGCAGTCTCATTGGGACTAGCGGCACAGATACGCAGTATTTT
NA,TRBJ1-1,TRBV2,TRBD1,CATQVDRVDEAFF,TGTGCCACGCAAGTGGACAGGGTGGATGAAGCTTTCTTT